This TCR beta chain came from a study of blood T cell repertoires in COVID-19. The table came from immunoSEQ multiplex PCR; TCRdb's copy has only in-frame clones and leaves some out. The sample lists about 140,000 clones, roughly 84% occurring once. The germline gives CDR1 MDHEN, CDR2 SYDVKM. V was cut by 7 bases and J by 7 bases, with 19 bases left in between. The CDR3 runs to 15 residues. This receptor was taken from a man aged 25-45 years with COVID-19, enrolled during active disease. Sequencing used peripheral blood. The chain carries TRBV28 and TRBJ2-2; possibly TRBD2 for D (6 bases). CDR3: CASTKLRGSGGELFF. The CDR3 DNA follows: TGTGCCAGCACAAAACTGAGGGGTAGCGGCGGGGAGCTGTTTTTT.